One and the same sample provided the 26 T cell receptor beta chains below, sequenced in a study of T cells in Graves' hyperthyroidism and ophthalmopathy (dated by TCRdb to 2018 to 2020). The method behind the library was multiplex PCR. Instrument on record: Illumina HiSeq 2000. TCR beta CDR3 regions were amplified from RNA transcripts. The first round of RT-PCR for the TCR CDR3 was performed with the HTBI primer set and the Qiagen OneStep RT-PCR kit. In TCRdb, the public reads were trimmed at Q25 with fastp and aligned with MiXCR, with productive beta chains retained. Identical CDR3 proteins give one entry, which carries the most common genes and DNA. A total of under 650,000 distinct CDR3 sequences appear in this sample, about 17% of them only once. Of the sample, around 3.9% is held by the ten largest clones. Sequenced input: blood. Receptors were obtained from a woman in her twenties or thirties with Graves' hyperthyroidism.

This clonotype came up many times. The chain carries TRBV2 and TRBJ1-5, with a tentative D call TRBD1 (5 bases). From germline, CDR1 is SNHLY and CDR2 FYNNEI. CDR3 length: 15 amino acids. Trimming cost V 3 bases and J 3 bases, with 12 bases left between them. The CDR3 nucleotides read TGTGCCAGCAGTGAGGCAGGAGGGGTCAATCAGCCCCAGCATTTT. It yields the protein CASSEAGGVNQPQHF.

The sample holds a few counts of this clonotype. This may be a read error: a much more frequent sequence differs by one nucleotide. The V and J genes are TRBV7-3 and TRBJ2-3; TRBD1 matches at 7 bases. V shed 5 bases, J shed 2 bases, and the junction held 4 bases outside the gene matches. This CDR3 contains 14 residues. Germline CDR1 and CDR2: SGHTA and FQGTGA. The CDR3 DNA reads TGTGCCAGCAGCCAAGGGACAGTCACAGATACGCAGTATTTT. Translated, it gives CASSQGTVTDTQYF.

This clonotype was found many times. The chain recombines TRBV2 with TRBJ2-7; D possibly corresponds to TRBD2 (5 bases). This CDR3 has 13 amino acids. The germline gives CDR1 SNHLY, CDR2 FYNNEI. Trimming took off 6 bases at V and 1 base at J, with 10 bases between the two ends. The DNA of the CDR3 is TGTGCCAGCAGGTTAGCGCAATCCTACGAGCAGTACTTC. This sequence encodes CASRLAQSYEQYF.

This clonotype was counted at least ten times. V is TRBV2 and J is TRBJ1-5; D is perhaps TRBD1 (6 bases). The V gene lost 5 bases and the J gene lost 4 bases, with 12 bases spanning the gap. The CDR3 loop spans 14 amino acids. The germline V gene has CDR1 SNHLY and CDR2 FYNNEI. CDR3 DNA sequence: TGTGCCAGCAGTTTGGAACAGGGAAATCAGCCCCAGCATTTT. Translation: CASSLEQGNQPQHF.

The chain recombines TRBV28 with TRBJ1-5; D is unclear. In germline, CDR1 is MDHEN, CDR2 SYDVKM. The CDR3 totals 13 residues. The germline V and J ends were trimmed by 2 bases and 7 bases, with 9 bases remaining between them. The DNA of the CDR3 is TGTGCCAGCAGTTTAGCGGATTGGCAGCCCCAGCATTTT. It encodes CASSLADWQPQHF.

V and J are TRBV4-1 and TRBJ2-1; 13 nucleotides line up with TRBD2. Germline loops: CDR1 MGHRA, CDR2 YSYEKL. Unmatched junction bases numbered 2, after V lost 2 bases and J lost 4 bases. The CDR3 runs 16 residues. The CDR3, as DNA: TGCGCCAGCAGCCAAACGGGACTAGCGGGGTACAATGAGCAGTTCTTC. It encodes CASSQTGLAGYNEQFF.

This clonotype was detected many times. CDR3: CASSWTGDEQFF. CDR3 nucleotides: TGTGCCAGCAGTTGGACAGGGGATGAGCAGTTCTTC. The rearrangement links TRBV6-2 or TRBV6-3 to TRBJ2-1; 9 nucleotides align to TRBD1. Germline CDR1 is MNHEY and CDR2 is SVGEGT. The CDR3 has 12 residues. V lost 4 bases and J lost 8; bases outside the gene matches: 0.

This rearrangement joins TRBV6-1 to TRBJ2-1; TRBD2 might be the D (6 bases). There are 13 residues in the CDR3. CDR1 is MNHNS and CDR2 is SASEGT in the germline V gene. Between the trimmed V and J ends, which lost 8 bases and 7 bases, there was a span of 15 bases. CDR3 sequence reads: CASQGGEGNEQFF. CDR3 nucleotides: TGTGCCAGCCAGGGAGGTGAGGGGAATGAGCAGTTCTTC.

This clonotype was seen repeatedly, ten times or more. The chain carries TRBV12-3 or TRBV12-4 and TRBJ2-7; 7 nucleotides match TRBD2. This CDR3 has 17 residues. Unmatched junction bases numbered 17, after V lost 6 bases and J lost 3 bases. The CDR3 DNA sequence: TGTGCCAGCAGACCTAGCGCCCGACTAGCACAGATCTACGAGCAGTACTTC. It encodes CASRPSARLAQIYEQYF.

In nucleotides, the CDR3 is TGTGCCAGTATCGAGGCTTATAGCAATCAGCCCCAGCATTTT. Residues: CASIEAYSNQPQHF. This rearrangement joins TRBV6-1 to TRBJ1-5; D call uncertain. Germline V CDR1 and CDR2: MNHNS, SASEGT. This CDR3 spans 14 amino acids. Trimming left V 9 bases short and J 0 bases short, with 12 bases between.

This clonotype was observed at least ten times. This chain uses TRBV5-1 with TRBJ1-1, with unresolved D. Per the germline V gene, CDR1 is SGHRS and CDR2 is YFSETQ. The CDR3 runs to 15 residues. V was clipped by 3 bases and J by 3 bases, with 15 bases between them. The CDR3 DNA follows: TGCGCCAGCAGCTCTTTCGTGACCGGGGACACTGAAGCTTTCTTT. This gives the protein CASSSFVTGDTEAFF.

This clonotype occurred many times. CDR3 residues: CASSEVRGDEKLFF. CDR3 DNA: TGTGCCAGCAGTGAAGTCCGGGGGGATGAAAAACTGTTTTTT. The chain carries TRBV6-1 and TRBJ1-4, with D possibly TRBD1 on 5 matching bases. CDR1 is MNHNS, CDR2 SASEGT, per germline. Between the trimmed V and J ends, which lost 1 base and 6 bases, there was a span of 9 bases. The CDR3 totals 14 residues.

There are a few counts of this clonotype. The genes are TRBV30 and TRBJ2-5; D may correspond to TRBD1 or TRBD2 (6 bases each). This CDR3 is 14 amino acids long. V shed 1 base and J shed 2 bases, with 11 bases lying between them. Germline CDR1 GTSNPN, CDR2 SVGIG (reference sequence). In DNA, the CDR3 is TGTGCCTGGAGTGGCGGGACACCACAAGAGACCCAGTACTTC. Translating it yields CAWSGGTPQETQYF.

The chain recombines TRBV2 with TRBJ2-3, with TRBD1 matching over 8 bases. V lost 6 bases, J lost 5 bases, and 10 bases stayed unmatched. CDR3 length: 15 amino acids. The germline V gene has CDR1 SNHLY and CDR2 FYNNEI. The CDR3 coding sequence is TGTGCCAGCAGGGAGCAGGGGGCCCCACTAGATACGCAGTATTTT. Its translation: CASREQGAPLDTQYF.

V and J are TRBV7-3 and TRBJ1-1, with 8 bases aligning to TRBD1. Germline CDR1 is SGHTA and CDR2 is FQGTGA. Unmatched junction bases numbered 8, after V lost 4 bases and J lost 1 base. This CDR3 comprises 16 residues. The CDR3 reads CASSSPAGTGNTEAFF. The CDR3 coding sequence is TGTGCCAGCAGCTCACCTGCCGGGACAGGGAACACTGAAGCTTTCTTT.

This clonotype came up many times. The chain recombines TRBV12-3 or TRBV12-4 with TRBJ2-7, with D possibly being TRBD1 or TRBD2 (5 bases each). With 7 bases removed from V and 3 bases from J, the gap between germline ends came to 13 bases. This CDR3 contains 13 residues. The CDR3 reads CASKVGVHYEQYF. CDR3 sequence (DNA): TGTGCCAGCAAGGTGGGGGTTCACTACGAGCAGTACTTC.

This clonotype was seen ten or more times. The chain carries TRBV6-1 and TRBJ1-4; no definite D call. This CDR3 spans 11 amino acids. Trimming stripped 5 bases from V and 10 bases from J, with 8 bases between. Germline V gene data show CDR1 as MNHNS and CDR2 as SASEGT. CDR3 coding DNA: TGTGCCAGCAGTAAGCCGGGAAAACTGTTTTTT. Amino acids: CASSKPGKLFF.

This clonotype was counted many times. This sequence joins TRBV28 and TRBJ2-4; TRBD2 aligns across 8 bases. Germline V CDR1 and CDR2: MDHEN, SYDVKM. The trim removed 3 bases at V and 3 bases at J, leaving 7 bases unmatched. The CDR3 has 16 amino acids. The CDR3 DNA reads TGTGCCAGCAGTTTGGCCAGCGGGGGTAACAAAAACATTCAGTACTTC. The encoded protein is CASSLASGGNKNIQYF.

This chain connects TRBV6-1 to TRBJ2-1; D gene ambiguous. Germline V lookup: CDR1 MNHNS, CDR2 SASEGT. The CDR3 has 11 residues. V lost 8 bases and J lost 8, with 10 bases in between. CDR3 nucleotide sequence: TGTGCCAGCGGCAGGAACGATGAGCAGTTCTTC. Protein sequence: CASGRNDEQFF.

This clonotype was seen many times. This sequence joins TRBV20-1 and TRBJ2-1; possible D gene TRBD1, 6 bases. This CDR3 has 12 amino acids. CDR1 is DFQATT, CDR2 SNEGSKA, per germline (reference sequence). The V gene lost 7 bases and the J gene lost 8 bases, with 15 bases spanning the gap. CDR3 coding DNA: TGCAGTGTACCAGGGGATATCGATGAGCAGTTCTTC. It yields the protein CSVPGDIDEQFF.

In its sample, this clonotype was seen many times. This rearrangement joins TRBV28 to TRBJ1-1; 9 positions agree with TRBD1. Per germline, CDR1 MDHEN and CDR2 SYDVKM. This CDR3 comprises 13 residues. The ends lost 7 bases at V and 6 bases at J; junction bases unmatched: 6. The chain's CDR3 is CASKVQGASEAFF. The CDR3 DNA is TGTGCCAGCAAAGTACAGGGGGCATCTGAAGCTTTCTTT.

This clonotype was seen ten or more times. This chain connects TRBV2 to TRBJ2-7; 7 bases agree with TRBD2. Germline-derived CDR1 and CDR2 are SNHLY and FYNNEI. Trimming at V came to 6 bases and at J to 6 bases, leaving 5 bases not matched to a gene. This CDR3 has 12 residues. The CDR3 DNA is TGTGCCAGCAGAGGACTAGGCGTCGAGCAGTACTTC. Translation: CASRGLGVEQYF.

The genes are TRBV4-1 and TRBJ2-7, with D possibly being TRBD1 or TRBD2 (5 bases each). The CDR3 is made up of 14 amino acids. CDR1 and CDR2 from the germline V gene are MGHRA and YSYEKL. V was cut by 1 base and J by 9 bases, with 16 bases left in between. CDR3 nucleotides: TGCGCCAGCAGCCAAGGGGGGAGCGAGTCGGGGCAGTACTTC. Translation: CASSQGGSESGQYF.

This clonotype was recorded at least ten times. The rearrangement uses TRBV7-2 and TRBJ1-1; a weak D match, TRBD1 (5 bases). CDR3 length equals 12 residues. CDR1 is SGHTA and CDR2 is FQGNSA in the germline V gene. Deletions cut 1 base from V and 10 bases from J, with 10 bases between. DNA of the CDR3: TGTGCCAGCAGCTTAGGAGGGGCGTTAGCTTTCTTT. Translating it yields CASSLGGALAFF.

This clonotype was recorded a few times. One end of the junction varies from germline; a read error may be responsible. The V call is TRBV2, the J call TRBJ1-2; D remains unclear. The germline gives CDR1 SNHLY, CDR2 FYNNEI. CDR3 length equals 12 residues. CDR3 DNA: TGTGCCAGCAGGGAAGTCGGTGTGGGCTACACCTTC. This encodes CASREVGVGYTF.

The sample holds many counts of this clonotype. The CDR3 is CASSLVHPYEQYF. CDR3 DNA sequence: TGTGCCAGCAGTTTAGTCCACCCCTACGAGCAGTACTTC. This chain joins TRBV12-3 or TRBV12-4 and TRBJ2-7; D unresolved. CDR3 length: 13 residues. Trimming stripped 1 base from V and 2 bases from J, with 6 bases between.